The rows below give T cell receptor beta chains drawn from one sample of a study of blood T cell repertoires in COVID-19. The method was immunoSEQ multiplex PCR; TCRdb's version includes in-frame clones alone and lacks a portion of them. The table records 130,000 to 150,000 clones, approximately 85% of them present only once. Sequenced input: peripheral blood. These receptors all come from a woman aged 60-70 years with COVID-19, enrolled during active disease. Both conserved end residues are part of each CDR3. The order of the fields is clone size, J gene, V gene, D gene, CDR3 length, CDR3 DNA, CDR3 protein. D genes are given only for firm matches. Part of the rows lack a size; the others show once, few, many or a class for expanded clones.

size: once; J: TRBJ1-3; V: TRBV7-8; D: -; length: 12; DNA: TGTGCCAGCAGCTTGGAGGTGGACACCATATATTTT; CDR3: CASSLEVDTIYF
size: -; J: TRBJ2-7; V: TRBV27; D: -; length: 13; DNA: TGTGCCAGCAGTTTCGGGGTGACTTACGAGCAGTACTTC; CDR3: CASSFGVTYEQYF
size: -; J: TRBJ2-3; V: TRBV9; D: TRBD2; length: 16; DNA: TGTGCCAGCAGCGTACTAGCGGGGGGGAACACAGATACGCAGTATTTT; CDR3: CASSVLAGGNTDTQYF
size: few; J: TRBJ1-5; V: TRBV10-3; D: TRBD1; length: 14; DNA: TGTGCCGCCGGGCCGGGACAGGGCAATCAGCCCCAGCATTTT; CDR3: CAAGPGQGNQPQHF
size: -; J: TRBJ2-4; V: TRBV6-5; D: -; length: 14; DNA: TGTGCCAGCAGTTTAGAGTTAGCCAAAAACATTCAGTACTTC; CDR3: CASSLELAKNIQYF
size: -; J: TRBJ1-5; V: TRBV19; D: -; length: 13; DNA: TGTGCCAGTAGTAAAGGGGTCAATCAGCCCCAGCATTTT; CDR3: CASSKGVNQPQHF
size: -; J: TRBJ2-5; V: TRBV9; D: TRBD2; length: 18; DNA: TGTGCCAGCAGCGTTGGGACTAGCGGGGGGACTTCTCAAGAGACCCAGTACTTC; CDR3: CASSVGTSGGTSQETQYF
size: few; J: TRBJ1-5; V: TRBV2; D: -; length: 13; DNA: TGTGCCAGCAATCGGGAGGGGGATCAGCCCCAGCATTTT; CDR3: CASNREGDQPQHF
size: -; J: TRBJ2-3; V: TRBV6-5; D: -; length: 12; DNA: TGTGCCAGCAGTCAAAGCACAGATACGCAGTATTTT; CDR3: CASSQSTDTQYF
size: -; J: TRBJ1-2; V: TRBV10-2; D: -; length: 15; DNA: TGCGCCAGCAGTGAGTCCAGGGTTGGTAACTATGGCTACACCTTC; CDR3: CASSESRVGNYGYTF
size: -; J: TRBJ2-5; V: TRBV24-1; D: TRBD1; length: 15; DNA: TGTGCCACCAGTGATGTCGGGACAGCTCAAGAGACCCAGTACTTC; CDR3: CATSDVGTAQETQYF
size: -; J: TRBJ2-7; V: TRBV24-1; D: TRBD1; length: 15; DNA: TGTGCTGCCCAGGGCCCCAGGGACAGGGATGAAGAGCAGTACTTC; CDR3: CAAQGPRDRDEEQYF
size: few; J: TRBJ2-7; V: TRBV11-3; D: TRBD1; length: 13; DNA: TGTGCCAGCAGCCAAGGGACAGGGAACGAGCAGTACTTC; CDR3: CASSQGTGNEQYF
size: -; J: TRBJ1-1; V: TRBV27; D: TRBD1; length: 17; DNA: TGTGCCAGCAGTTCTTACCCTAGGACAGGAATGAACACTGAAGCTTTCTTT; CDR3: CASSSYPRTGMNTEAFF
size: few; J: TRBJ1-5; V: TRBV19; D: TRBD1; length: 16; DNA: TGTGCCAGTAGTTCTCGGGACAGTACAGTTAATCAGCCCCAGCATTTT; CDR3: CASSSRDSTVNQPQHF
size: few; J: TRBJ1-1; V: TRBV5-4; D: -; length: 13; DNA: TGTGCCAGCAGCCTGGACAGGAACACTGAAGCTTTCTTT; CDR3: CASSLDRNTEAFF
size: -; J: TRBJ2-3; V: TRBV2; D: TRBD2; length: 16; DNA: TGTGCCAGCAGCAAACTAGCGGGGGGGCCTGGAGATACGCAGTATTTT; CDR3: CASSKLAGGPGDTQYF
size: -; J: TRBJ2-6; V: TRBV19; D: TRBD2; length: 17; DNA: TGTGCCAGTAGTATAAGAGGCGGGGGGCGTGGGGCCAACGTCCTGACTTTC; CDR3: CASSIRGGGRGANVLTF
size: -; J: TRBJ1-1; V: TRBV10-3; D: -; length: 11; DNA: TGTGCCACCGGGAATGAAGGCGAAGCTTTCTTT; CDR3: CATGNEGEAFF
size: few; J: TRBJ2-7; V: TRBV10-3; D: -; length: 14; DNA: TGTGCCATCAGTGAGGGGGGACACGCCTACGAGCAGTACTTC; CDR3: CAISEGGHAYEQYF
size: -; J: TRBJ1-3; V: TRBV2; D: TRBD1; length: 19; DNA: TGTGCCAGCAGTGAGCCCCGGGACAGGGGGGTATACTCTGGAAACACCATATATTTT; CDR3: CASSEPRDRGVYSGNTIYF
size: -; J: TRBJ1-5; V: TRBV7-9; D: -; length: 15; DNA: TGTGCCAGCAGCTTAGGGGAGAGTAGCAATCAGCCCCAGCATTTT; CDR3: CASSLGESSNQPQHF
size: -; J: TRBJ2-2; V: TRBV18; D: -; length: 16; DNA: TGTGCCAGCTCACCGATTATAGGGACATTGGCCGGGGAGCTGTTTTTT; CDR3: CASSPIIGTLAGELFF
size: -; J: TRBJ1-4; V: TRBV14; D: -; length: 15; DNA: TGTGCCAGCAGCCTCAACAGGGAAGGGAATGAAAAACTGTTTTTT; CDR3: CASSLNREGNEKLFF
size: -; J: TRBJ1-6; V: TRBV7-9; D: -; length: 13; DNA: TGTGCCAGCAGCTTAGGCGGTAATTCACCCCTCCACTTT; CDR3: CASSLGGNSPLHF
size: -; J: TRBJ1-5; V: TRBV4-2; D: TRBD1; length: 18; DNA: TGTGCCAGCAGCCCTTACCCCCAGGGGGAAAATCCTAGTCAGCCCCAGCATTTT; CDR3: CASSPYPQGENPSQPQHF
size: -; J: TRBJ1-5; V: TRBV2; D: TRBD1; length: 15; DNA: TGTGCCAGCAGACTCGGACAGGGAAAAGATCAGCCCCAGCATTTT; CDR3: CASRLGQGKDQPQHF
size: -; J: TRBJ2-3; V: TRBV2; D: -; length: 14; DNA: TGTGCCAGCAGTGAGGGCCGAAGGCGAGATACGCAGTATTTT; CDR3: CASSEGRRRDTQYF
size: -; J: TRBJ1-1; V: TRBV6-5; D: -; length: 16; DNA: TGTGCCAGCAGTTACTTAGACGGCAGGGCGAACACTGAAGCTTTCTTT; CDR3: CASSYLDGRANTEAFF
size: -; J: TRBJ2-3; V: TRBV6-6; D: -; length: 13; DNA: TGTGCCAGCAGATCCCCGGGGACAGATACGCAGTATTTT; CDR3: CASRSPGTDTQYF
size: once; J: TRBJ2-3; V: TRBV7-3; D: -; length: 13; DNA: TGTGCCAGCAGCTTAAACCCGCAGGATACGCAGTATTTT; CDR3: CASSLNPQDTQYF
size: -; J: TRBJ2-7; V: TRBV19; D: TRBD2; length: 11; DNA: TGTGCCAGTACGGGGGGGCACGAGCAGTACTTC; CDR3: CASTGGHEQYF
size: -; J: TRBJ2-1; V: TRBV11-3; D: -; length: 15; DNA: TGTGCCAGCAGCTTACAGGACAGCGTTTCCGATGAGCAGTTCTTC; CDR3: CASSLQDSVSDEQFF
size: -; J: TRBJ2-1; V: TRBV5-4; D: TRBD2; length: 16; DNA: TGTGCCAGCAGCTCTCCGGGACTAGCGGCTTACAATGAGCAGTTCTTC; CDR3: CASSSPGLAAYNEQFF
size: -; J: TRBJ2-4; V: TRBV7-6; D: TRBD1; length: 19; DNA: TGTGCCAGCAGCTCAAACTATAGGTTCGGACAGGGAGCCAAAAACATTCAGTACTTC; CDR3: CASSSNYRFGQGAKNIQYF
size: -; J: TRBJ2-3; V: TRBV19; D: TRBD1; length: 15; DNA: TGTGCCAGTAGTATTCGGACAGGGTTTACAGATACGCAGTATTTT; CDR3: CASSIRTGFTDTQYF
size: -; J: TRBJ2-7; V: TRBV27; D: TRBD1; length: 12; DNA: TGTGCCAGCGGGGACAGGGGTTACGAGCAGTACTTC; CDR3: CASGDRGYEQYF
size: -; J: TRBJ2-1; V: TRBV11-3; D: TRBD1; length: 14; DNA: TGTGCCAGCAGTCCCAGGACAGGGGACAATGAGCAGTTCTTC; CDR3: CASSPRTGDNEQFF
size: -; J: TRBJ1-5; V: TRBV6-5; D: TRBD1; length: 15; DNA: TGTGCCAGCAATCCCGGGACAGGGGGCAATCAGCCCCAGCATTTT; CDR3: CASNPGTGGNQPQHF
size: -; J: TRBJ2-5; V: TRBV9; D: TRBD2; length: 13; DNA: TGTGCCAGCAGCGTAGCGGGGGGAGAGACCCAGTACTTC; CDR3: CASSVAGGETQYF
size: -; J: TRBJ1-4; V: TRBV7-2; D: TRBD1; length: 14; DNA: TGTGCCAGCAGACGCGGACAGGGACATGAAAAACTGTTTTTT; CDR3: CASRRGQGHEKLFF
size: -; J: TRBJ1-1; V: TRBV7-8; D: -; length: 18; DNA: TGTGCCAGCAGCCAGAATCCTCCATTCGACCGAGGGGGCACTGAAGCTTTCTTT; CDR3: CASSQNPPFDRGGTEAFF
size: -; J: TRBJ2-5; V: TRBV19; D: TRBD2; length: 15; DNA: TGTGCCAGTAGAAAGCGGGGGAACTCGGTAGAGACCCAGTACTTC; CDR3: CASRKRGNSVETQYF
size: -; J: TRBJ2-7; V: TRBV10-2; D: TRBD1; length: 15; DNA: TGCGCCAGCAGTGACCGGGGACAGGGGATCCACGAGCAGTACTTC; CDR3: CASSDRGQGIHEQYF
size: -; J: TRBJ2-7; V: TRBV5-1; D: TRBD2; length: 15; DNA: TGCGCCAGCAGCTTGGGACTAGCGGGGGAAGGCGAGCAGTACTTC; CDR3: CASSLGLAGEGEQYF
size: -; J: TRBJ2-1; V: TRBV7-2; D: TRBD1; length: 12; DNA: TGTGCCAAACAGGGGGCGCAGGGTGAGCAGTTCTTC; CDR3: CAKQGAQGEQFF
size: -; J: TRBJ1-2; V: TRBV7-2; D: -; length: 15; DNA: TGTGCCAGCAGCTTAGATGGGGCGACGACCTATGGCTACACCTTC; CDR3: CASSLDGATTYGYTF
size: many; J: TRBJ1-2; V: TRBV30; D: TRBD1; length: 15; DNA: TGTGCCTGGGCGACAGGGGTTGGGGATAACTATGGCTACACCTTC; CDR3: CAWATGVGDNYGYTF
size: -; J: TRBJ1-5; V: TRBV6-5; D: -; length: 12; DNA: TGTGCCAGCGGCAGGGCTCATCAGCCCCAGCATTTT; CDR3: CASGRAHQPQHF
size: -; J: TRBJ2-3; V: TRBV2; D: TRBD2; length: 16; DNA: TGTGCCAGCAAAAGGGAGGCTAGCGGGGGGTCAGATACGCAGTATTTT; CDR3: CASKREASGGSDTQYF
size: -; J: TRBJ1-3; V: TRBV4-3; D: -; length: 14; DNA: TGCGCCAGCAGCGACGGGGGATCTGGAAACACCATATATTTT; CDR3: CASSDGGSGNTIYF
size: -; J: TRBJ2-1; V: TRBV5-1; D: -; length: 12; DNA: TGCGCCAGCAGCTTCACCGAAGAAGCGCAGTTCTTC; CDR3: CASSFTEEAQFF